This T cell receptor beta chain is drawn from a study of response to subunit inactivated influenza vaccine. The study's findings and limits: New T cells are recruited in small numbers by each seasonal influenza vaccination, according to the authors' suggestion.

Concerning this clonotype itself: What it recognizes is unknown.

TCRdb re-called the RT-PCR reads through MiXCR, storing one row per CDR3 protein. The top ten clones hold less than 9% of a sample with about 700,000 distinct CDR3 sequences, 14% of them seen once. V lost 4 bases and J lost 7, with 16 bases in between. Germline-derived CDR1 and CDR2 are SGHRS and YFSETQ. The CDR3 sequence is 14 residues long. Specimen: PBMCs from blood, collected approximately 15 days before vaccination. This receptor was taken from a man aged 45-60 years who received an inactivated influenza vaccine. The chain carries TRBV5-1 and TRBJ2-3, with D uncertain. The CDR3 nucleotides read TGCGCCAGCAGCCTGACATTAGATTCGAATACGCAGTATTTT. Its translation: CASSLTLDSNTQYF. Complete variable domain (other parts from reference TRBV5-1 and TRBJ2-3): KAGVTQTPRYLIKTRGQQVTLSCSPISGHRSVSWYQQTPGQGLQFLFEYFSETQRNKGNFPGRFSGRQFSNSRSEMNVSTLELGDSALYLCASSLTLDSNTQYFGPGTRLTVL.